This passage covers 27 T cell receptor beta chains from one sample sequenced in a study of yellow fever vaccine responses in identical twins. TCRdb re-called the RT-PCR reads through MiXCR, storing one row per CDR3 protein. The sample records 560 or so distinct CDR3 sequences, around 84% being singletons. The sequenced sample was T cells from blood (PBMCs), unsorted or a sorted subset (not recorded which), obtained before or after yellow fever vaccination (not recorded which). These receptors were collected from a female donor who received the yellow fever vaccine.

This chain uses TRBV5-1 with TRBJ2-1; D call uncertain. Trimming took off 4 bases at V and 2 bases at J, with 13 bases between the two ends. The CDR3 runs 15 residues. Germline assignment: CDR1 SGHRS and CDR2 YFSETQ. The chain's CDR3 is CASSTTDSAYNEQFF. The DNA of the CDR3 is TGCGCCAGCAGCACCACGGATAGTGCCTACAATGAGCAGTTCTTC.

V is TRBV4-3 and J is TRBJ2-5; 9 bases are a match to TRBD2. This CDR3 is built from 18 residues. From germline, CDR1 is LGHNA and CDR2 YSLEER. V lost 1 base and J lost 3; bases outside the gene matches: 12. The CDR3 protein is CASSQGTSANLGEETQYF. The CDR3 bases are TGCGCCAGCAGCCAAGGGACTAGCGCAAACCTCGGGGAAGAGACCCAGTACTTC.

This sequence joins TRBV2 and TRBJ2-2; D is ambiguous. The CDR3 extends over 13 amino acids. Trimming removed 7 bases at V and 3 bases at J, with 9 bases between. Germline V gene sequence: CDR1 SNHLY, CDR2 FYNNEI. CDR3 sequence reads: CASTPDYTGELFF. The CDR3 bases are TGTGCCAGCACACCTGACTACACCGGGGAGCTGTTTTTT. The full variable domain, completed using reference TRBV2 and TRBJ2-2, is EPEVTQTPSHQVTQMGQEVILRCVPISNHLYFYWYRQILGQKVEFLVSFYNNEISEKSEIFDDQFSVERPDGSNFTLKIRSTKLEDSAMYFCASTPDYTGELFFGEGSRLTVL.

V gene TRBV5-8 combines with J gene TRBJ2-1, with 14 bases fitting TRBD2. J was trimmed by 6 bases and V by 4 bases; bases with no gene match: 3. The germline V gene has CDR1 SGHTS and CDR2 YDEGEE. The CDR3 is made up of 15 amino acids. The CDR3 is CASSQGLAGANEQFF. The CDR3 DNA is TGTGCCAGCAGCCAGGGACTAGCGGGAGCCAATGAGCAGTTCTTC.

J is TRBJ2-3 and V is TRBV5-1; D perhaps matches TRBD2 (5 bases). The CDR3 consists of 15 residues. Germline CDR1 is SGHRS and CDR2 is YFSETQ. V lost 0 bases to trimming and J lost 2 bases, with 10 bases between them. CDR3 sequence reads: CASSLGGIYTDTQYF. The CDR3 DNA follows: TGCGCCAGCAGCTTGGGAGGGATCTACACAGATACGCAGTATTTT.

The table lists this clonotype with a few counts. The chain has TRBV12-3 or TRBV12-4 and TRBJ1-2; a weak D match, TRBD1 (6 bases). The length of the CDR3 is 14 residues. V was cut by 6 bases and J by 4 bases, with 15 bases left in between. DNA of the CDR3: TGTGCCAGCAGACCCGACAGGACCCCCTATGGCTACACCTTC. It specifies CASRPDRTPYGYTF.

The chain recombines TRBV11-2 with TRBJ2-7, with D maybe TRBD1 (6 bases). CDR3 length: 13 residues. Germline V gene sequence: CDR1 SGHAT, CDR2 FQNNGV. Trimming removed 5 bases from V and 4 bases from J, with 12 bases in between. This CDR3 is CASSRLGGYEQYF. The DNA for the CDR3 is TGTGCCAGCAGCCGGCTAGGGGGTTACGAGCAGTACTTC.

V and J are TRBV10-3 and TRBJ2-7, with a tentative D call TRBD1 (6 bases). Germline lookup yields CDR1 ENHRY and CDR2 SYGVKD. This CDR3 comprises 15 residues. V lost 2 bases and J lost 0, with 11 bases in between. CDR3 nucleotide sequence: TGTGCCATCAGTGAGGAGGGGGTAAGCTCCTACGAGCAGTACGTC. It translates to CAISEEGVSSYEQYV.

The V gene is TRBV10-1, the J gene TRBJ1-4; no clear D. Germline V gene lookup returns CDR1 WNHNN and CDR2 SYGVQD (reference sequence). V shed 6 bases and J shed 6 bases, with 8 bases lying between them. CDR3 length: 12 amino acids. The CDR3 protein is CASREMHEKLFF. The CDR3, as DNA: TGCGCCAGCAGGGAGATGCATGAAAAACTGTTTTTT.

The V and J genes are TRBV3-1 and TRBJ2-1, with TRBD1 matching over 10 bases. The germline CDR1 and CDR2 sequences are LGHDT and YNNKEL (reference sequence). Unmatched junction bases numbered 4, after V lost 4 bases and J lost 7 bases. This CDR3 is 14 amino acids long. CDR3 DNA sequence: TGTGCCAGCAGCCGGACGGGACAGGGGAATGAGCAGTTCTTC. Amino acids: CASSRTGQGNEQFF.

V usage is TRBV18 and J usage is TRBJ1-2, with D hard to call. Trimming removed 1 base at V and 0 bases at J, with 6 bases between. Germline V CDR1 and CDR2: KGHSH, LQKENI. This CDR3 is built from 14 residues. CDR3 coding DNA: TGTGCCAGCTCACCACTACAGACTAACTATGGCTACACCTTC. This gives the protein CASSPLQTNYGYTF.

J is TRBJ2-7 and V is TRBV23-1, with 7 bases fitting TRBD1. TRBV23-1 is an open reading frame, and its role is uncertain. The junction had 6 bases not matched to a gene; V was cut back by 7 bases and J by 3 bases. The CDR3 spans 13 residues. CDR3 residues: CASMGTANYEQYF. In DNA form, the CDR3 reads TGCGCCAGCATGGGGACAGCCAACTACGAGCAGTACTTC.

This clonotype was seen just once. The V and J genes are TRBV4-1 and TRBJ1-2; no clear D gene. V was cut by 3 bases and J by 8 bases, with 19 bases left in between. The germline V gene encodes CDR1 MGHRA and CDR2 YSYEKL. The CDR3 sequence is 15 residues long. The CDR3 DNA reads as TGCGCCAGCAGCCAGCAACTACAAAATGTCGGCGGCTACACCTTC. It codes for CASSQQLQNVGGYTF.

The table lists this clonotype with a few counts. The V call is TRBV10-1, the J call TRBJ2-5; either TRBD1 or TRBD2 may supply D (5 bases each). Germline-derived CDR1 and CDR2 are WNHNN and SYGVQD (reference sequence). V was cut by 3 bases and J by 1 base, with 18 bases left in between. This CDR3 region has 17 residues. The CDR3 bases are TGCGCCAGCAGTGACCCGCACCCCGGGGCCTTCCAAGAGACCCAGTACTTC. This encodes CASSDPHPGAFQETQYF.

The rearrangement links TRBV27 to TRBJ1-4; D remains unclear. This CDR3 contains 17 residues. Germline V gene data show CDR1 as MNHEY and CDR2 as SMNVEV (reference sequence). The V end was cut by 4 bases, the J end by 0 bases, with 15 bases between. In DNA, the CDR3 is TGTGCCAGCAGTTGGGGAGGGCATTCCGCAACTAATGAAAAACTGTTTTTT. It encodes CASSWGGHSATNEKLFF.

The genes are TRBV11-3 and TRBJ2-1, with TRBD2 matching 9 bases. The CDR3 covers 17 residues. Germline V gene data show CDR1 as SGHNT and CDR2 as YENEEA. With 2 bases clipped from V and 8 bases from J, the junction kept 13 bases outside the gene matches. CDR3 nucleotides: TGTGCCAGCAGCTTACGGGGAGCGGGAGGCGCCTTGGATGAGCAGTTCTTC. This translates into CASSLRGAGGALDEQFF.

The chain combines TRBV7-9 with TRBJ1-6; TRBD1 is a possible D gene (6 bases). The V end lost 5 bases, the J end lost 7 bases, and 12 bases lay between the germline ends. This CDR3 contains 14 residues. Germline assignment: CDR1 SEHNR and CDR2 FQNEAQ (reference sequence). The DNA for the CDR3 is TGTGCCAGCAGCCCTACAGGGCCCAATTCACCCCTCCACTTT. It yields the protein CASSPTGPNSPLHF.

Written as DNA, the CDR3 is TGTGCCAGCAGTTACATCCAGGGGTTTGGTGAGCAGTTCTTC. It is translated as CASSYIQGFGEQFF. The chain employs TRBV2 and TRBJ2-1; tentatively, D is TRBD1 (6 bases). Germline CDR1 SNHLY, CDR2 FYNNEI. The germline V and J ends were trimmed by 5 bases and 9 bases, with 17 bases remaining between them. This CDR3 is built from 14 residues.

This rearrangement joins TRBV9 to TRBJ2-1; 8 bases are a match to TRBD2. V lost 4 bases to trimming and J lost 0 bases; unmatched junction nucleotides: 6. CDR1 SGDLS and CDR2 YYNGEE come from the germline V gene. The CDR3 has 16 amino acids. DNA for the CDR3: TGTGCCAGCAGCCTCATAGCGGGGAGCTCCTACAATGAGCAGTTCTTC. Residues: CASSLIAGSSYNEQFF.

This chain connects TRBV13 to TRBJ2-3, with D perhaps matching TRBD1 (5 bases). The CDR3 spans 13 residues. V was shortened by 5 bases and J by 3 bases, with 9 bases between the two germline ends. Germline V gene sequence: CDR1 PRHDT, CDR2 FYEKMQ (reference sequence). CDR3 sequence (DNA): TGTGCCAGCAGCGCCAGGGCGACAGATACGCAGTATTTT. It codes for CASSARATDTQYF.

The rearrangement uses TRBV4-3 and TRBJ1-2; TRBD1 matches at 9 bases. CDR3 length: 17 residues. The junction had 10 bases not matched to a gene; V was cut back by 1 base and J by 4 bases. Germline values: CDR1 LGHNA, CDR2 YSLEER. The CDR3 sequence is CASSQASGTGIFYGYTF. CDR3 in DNA: TGCGCCAGCAGCCAAGCGTCGGGGACAGGGATTTTCTATGGCTACACCTTC.

The chain couples TRBV7-9 to TRBJ2-3, with unresolved D. Trimming shortened V by 1 base and J by 3 bases, and 5 bases separated the two germline ends. Germline assignment: CDR1 SEHNR and CDR2 FQNEAQ (reference sequence). CDR3 size: 13 residues. In DNA form, the CDR3 reads TGTGCCAGCAGCTTAGTACAGACAGATACGCAGTATTTT. Protein sequence: CASSLVQTDTQYF.

J is TRBJ2-5 and V is TRBV9, with 7 nucleotides matching TRBD1. The CDR3 length is 13 residues. CDR1 is SGDLS and CDR2 is YYNGEE in the germline V gene. V shed 4 bases and J 2 bases; nucleotides not matched to a gene: 2. The DNA of the CDR3 is TGTGCCAGCAGCCGGACAGGTCAAGAGACCCAGTACTTC. Residues: CASSRTGQETQYF.

The rearrangement uses TRBV6-1 and TRBJ2-7; TRBD1 agrees at 7 bases. J gave up 2 bases and V 6 bases, and 16 bases lay outside the gene matches. This CDR3 spans 17 amino acids. Germline loops: CDR1 MNHNS, CDR2 SASEGT. The CDR3 DNA sequence: TGTGCCAGCAGGCAGGGTGAGGGGGCCCTGGGGCCCTACGAGCAGTACGTC. Its protein product is CASRQGEGALGPYEQYV.

The gene calls are TRBV30 and TRBJ2-1, with TRBD2 matching 11 bases. The CDR3 covers 15 residues. Trimming took 4 bases from V and 4 from J; bases not matched to a gene: 6. Germline CDR1 reads GTSNPN; CDR2 reads SVGIG (reference sequence). The CDR3 coding sequence is TGTGCCTGGAATCCTCTAGCGGGGGGTTACAATGAGCAGTTCTTC. It encodes CAWNPLAGGYNEQFF.

This chain connects TRBV12-3 or TRBV12-4 to TRBJ1-2; 8 bases match TRBD1. The CDR3 contains 15 residues. J lost 4 bases, V lost 7 bases, and 11 bases had no gene match. In DNA, the CDR3 is TGTGCCAGCATCATAGGAGCAGGGGGCCTCTATGGCTACACCTTC. Its translation: CASIIGAGGLYGYTF.

The rearrangement uses TRBV7-2 and TRBJ2-5; 12 positions match TRBD2. J gave up 4 bases and V 1 base, and 4 bases lay outside the gene matches. This CDR3 has 16 amino acids. CDR1 and CDR2 (germline): SGHTA, FQGNSA. CDR3 in amino acids: CASSLGLAGGRETQYF. The CDR3 DNA sequence: TGTGCCAGCAGCTTAGGGCTAGCGGGGGGGCGAGAGACCCAGTACTTC.